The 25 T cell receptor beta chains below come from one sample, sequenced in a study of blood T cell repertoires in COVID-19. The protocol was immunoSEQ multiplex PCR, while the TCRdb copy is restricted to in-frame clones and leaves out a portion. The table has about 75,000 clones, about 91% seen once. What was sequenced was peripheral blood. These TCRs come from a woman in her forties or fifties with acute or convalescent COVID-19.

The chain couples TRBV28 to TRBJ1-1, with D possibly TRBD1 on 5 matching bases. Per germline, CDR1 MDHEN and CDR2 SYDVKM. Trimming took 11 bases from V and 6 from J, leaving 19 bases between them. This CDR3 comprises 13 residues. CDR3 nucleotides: TGTGCCGCCAAACCTCATCAACAGGCTGAAGCTTTCTTT. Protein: CAAKPHQQAEAFF.

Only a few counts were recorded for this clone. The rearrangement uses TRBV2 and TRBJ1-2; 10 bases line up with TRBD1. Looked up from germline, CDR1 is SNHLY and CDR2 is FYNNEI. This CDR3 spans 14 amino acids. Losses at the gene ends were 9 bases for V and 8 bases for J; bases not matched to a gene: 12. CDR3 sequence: CASKTGGAKYGYTF. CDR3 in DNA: TGTGCCAGTAAGACAGGGGGCGCTAAGTACGGCTACACCTTC.

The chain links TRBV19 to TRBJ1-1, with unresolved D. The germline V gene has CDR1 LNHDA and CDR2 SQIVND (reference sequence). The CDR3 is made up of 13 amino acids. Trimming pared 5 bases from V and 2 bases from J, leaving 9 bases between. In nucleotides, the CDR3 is TGTGCCAGTAGTCTCTCCGTCAACACTGAAGCTTTCTTT. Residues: CASSLSVNTEAFF.

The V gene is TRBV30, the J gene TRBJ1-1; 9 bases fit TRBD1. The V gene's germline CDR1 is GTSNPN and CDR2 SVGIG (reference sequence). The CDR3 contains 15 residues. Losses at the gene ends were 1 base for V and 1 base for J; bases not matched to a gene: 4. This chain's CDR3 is CAWSGGDRANTEAFF. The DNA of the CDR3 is TGTGCCTGGAGTGGGGGGGACAGGGCGAACACTGAAGCTTTCTTT. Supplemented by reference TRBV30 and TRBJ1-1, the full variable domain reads SQTIHQWPATLVQPVGSPLSLECTVEGTSNPNLYWYRQAAGRGLQLLFYSVGIGQISSEVPQNLSASRPQDRQFILSSKKLLLSDSGFYLCAWSGGDRANTEAFFGQGTRLTVV.

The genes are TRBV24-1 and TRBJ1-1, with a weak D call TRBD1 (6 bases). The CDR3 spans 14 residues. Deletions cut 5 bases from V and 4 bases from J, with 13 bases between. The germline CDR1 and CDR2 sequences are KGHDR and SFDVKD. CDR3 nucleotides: TGTGCCACCAGTGCGACAGGCAGGCTCACTGAAGCTTTCTTT. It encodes CATSATGRLTEAFF.

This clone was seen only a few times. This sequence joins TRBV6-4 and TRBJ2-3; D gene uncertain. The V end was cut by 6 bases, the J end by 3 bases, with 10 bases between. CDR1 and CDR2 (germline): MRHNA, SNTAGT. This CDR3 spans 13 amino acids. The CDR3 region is CASSPRVTDTQYF. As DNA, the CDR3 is TGTGCCAGCAGCCCCCGGGTGACAGATACGCAGTATTTT.

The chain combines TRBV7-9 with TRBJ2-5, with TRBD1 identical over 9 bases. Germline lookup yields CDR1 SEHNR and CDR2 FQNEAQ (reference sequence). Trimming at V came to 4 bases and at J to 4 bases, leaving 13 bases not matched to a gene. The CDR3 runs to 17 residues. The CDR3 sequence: CASSYYGQGFGGETQYF. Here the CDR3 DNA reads TGTGCCAGCAGCTACTACGGACAGGGGTTCGGCGGAGAGACCCAGTACTTC.

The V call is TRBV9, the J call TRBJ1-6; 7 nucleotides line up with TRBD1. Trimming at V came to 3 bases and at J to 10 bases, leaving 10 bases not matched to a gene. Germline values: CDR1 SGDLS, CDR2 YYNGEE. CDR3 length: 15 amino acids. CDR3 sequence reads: CASSGNRGRGSPLHF. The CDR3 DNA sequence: TGTGCCAGCAGCGGCAACAGGGGAAGAGGATCACCCCTCCACTTT.

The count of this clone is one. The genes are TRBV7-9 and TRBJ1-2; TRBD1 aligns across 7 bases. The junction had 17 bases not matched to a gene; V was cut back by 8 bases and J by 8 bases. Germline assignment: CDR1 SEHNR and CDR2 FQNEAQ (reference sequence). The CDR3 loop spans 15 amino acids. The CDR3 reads CASAFGDRPIGGYTF. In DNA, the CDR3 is TGTGCCAGCGCTTTTGGGGACAGACCAATAGGGGGCTACACCTTC.

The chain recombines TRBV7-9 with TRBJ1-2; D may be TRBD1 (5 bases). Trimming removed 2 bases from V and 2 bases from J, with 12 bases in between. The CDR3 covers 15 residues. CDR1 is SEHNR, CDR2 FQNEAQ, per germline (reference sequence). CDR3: CASSLTRQQNYGYTF. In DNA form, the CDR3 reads TGTGCCAGCAGCTTAACCCGACAGCAGAACTATGGCTACACCTTC.

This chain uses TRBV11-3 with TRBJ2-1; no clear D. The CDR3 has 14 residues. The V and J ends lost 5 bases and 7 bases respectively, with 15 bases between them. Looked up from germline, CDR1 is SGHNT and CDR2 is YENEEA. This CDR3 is CASSESHTRNEQFF. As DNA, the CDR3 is TGTGCCAGCAGCGAAAGCCACACGAGGAATGAGCAGTTCTTC.

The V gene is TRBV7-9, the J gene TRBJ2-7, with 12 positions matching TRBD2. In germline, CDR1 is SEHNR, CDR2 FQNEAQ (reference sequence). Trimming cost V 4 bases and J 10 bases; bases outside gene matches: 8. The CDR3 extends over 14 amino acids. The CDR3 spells CASSSTSGSLRQYF. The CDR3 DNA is TGTGCCAGCAGCTCGACTAGCGGGAGCCTCCGACAGTACTTC.

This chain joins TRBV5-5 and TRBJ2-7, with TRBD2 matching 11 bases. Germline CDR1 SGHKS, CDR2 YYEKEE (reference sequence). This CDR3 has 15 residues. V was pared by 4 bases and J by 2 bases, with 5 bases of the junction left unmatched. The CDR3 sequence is CASSLTSGGPYEQYF. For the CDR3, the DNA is TGTGCCAGCAGCCTCACTAGCGGGGGTCCCTACGAGCAGTACTTC.

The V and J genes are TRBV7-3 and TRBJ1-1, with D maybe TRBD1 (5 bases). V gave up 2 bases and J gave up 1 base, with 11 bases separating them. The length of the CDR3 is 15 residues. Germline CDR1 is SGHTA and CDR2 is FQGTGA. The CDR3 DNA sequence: TGTGCCAGCAGCTTAGGATCGCAGGGGAACACTGAAGCTTTCTTT. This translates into CASSLGSQGNTEAFF. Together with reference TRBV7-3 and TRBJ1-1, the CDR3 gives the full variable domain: GAGVSQTPSNKVTEKGKYVELRCDPISGHTALYWYRQSLGQGPEFLIYFQGTGAADDSGLPNDRFFAVRPEGSVSTLKIQRTERGDSAVYLCASSLGSQGNTEAFFGQGTRLTVV.

The CDR3 spells CASSRGPGQSYEQYF. The CDR3 DNA reads as TGCGCCAGCAGCCGCGGACCGGGACAATCCTACGAGCAGTACTTC. This chain connects TRBV5-1 to TRBJ2-7, with a possible D match to TRBD1 (6 bases). Trimming cost V 4 bases and J 1 base, with 15 bases left between them. The CDR3 is 15 residues long. The germline V gene has CDR1 SGHRS and CDR2 YFSETQ.

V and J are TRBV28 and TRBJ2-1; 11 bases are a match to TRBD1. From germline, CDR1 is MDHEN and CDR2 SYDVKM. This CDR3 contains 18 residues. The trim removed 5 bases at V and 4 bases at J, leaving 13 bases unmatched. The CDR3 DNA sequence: TGTGCCAGCAGTCACCTCGGACAGGGGGCAAGAGCTTACAATGAGCAGTTCTTC. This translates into CASSHLGQGARAYNEQFF.

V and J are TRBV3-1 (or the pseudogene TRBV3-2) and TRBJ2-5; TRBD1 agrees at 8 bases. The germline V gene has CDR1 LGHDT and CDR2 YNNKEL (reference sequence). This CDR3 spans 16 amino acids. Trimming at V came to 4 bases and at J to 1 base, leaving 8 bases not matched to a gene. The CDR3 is CASSRHPQGAQETQYF. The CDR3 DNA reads TGTGCCAGCAGCCGACACCCCCAGGGGGCCCAAGAGACCCAGTACTTC.

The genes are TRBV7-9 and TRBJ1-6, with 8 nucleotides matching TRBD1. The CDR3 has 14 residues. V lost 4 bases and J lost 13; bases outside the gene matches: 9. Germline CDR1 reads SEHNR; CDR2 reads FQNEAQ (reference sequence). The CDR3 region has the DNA TGTGCCAGCAGCTCCGGACAGGGAGGCGGGCCCCTCCACTTT. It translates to CASSSGQGGGPLHF. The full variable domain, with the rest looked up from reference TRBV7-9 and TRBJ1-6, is DTGVSQNPRHKITKRGQNVTFRCDPISEHNRLYWYRQTLGQGPEFLTYFQNEAQLEKSRLLSDRFSAERPKGSFSTLEIQRTEQGDSAMYLCASSSGQGGGPLHFGNGTRLTVT.

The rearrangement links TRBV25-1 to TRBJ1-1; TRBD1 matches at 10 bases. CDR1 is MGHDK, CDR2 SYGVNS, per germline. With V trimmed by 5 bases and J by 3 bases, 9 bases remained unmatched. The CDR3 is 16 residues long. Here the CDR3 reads CASSKRQGAGDTEAFF. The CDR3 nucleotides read TGTGCCAGCAGTAAGCGACAGGGGGCGGGGGACACTGAAGCTTTCTTT.

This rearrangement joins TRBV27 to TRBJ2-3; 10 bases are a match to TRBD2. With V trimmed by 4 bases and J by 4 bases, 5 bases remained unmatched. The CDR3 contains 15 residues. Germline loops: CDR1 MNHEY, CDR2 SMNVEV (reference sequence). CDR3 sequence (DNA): TGTGCCAGCAGTTCCCCCCTAGCGGGGGCAGATACGCAGTATTTT. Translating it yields CASSSPLAGADTQYF.

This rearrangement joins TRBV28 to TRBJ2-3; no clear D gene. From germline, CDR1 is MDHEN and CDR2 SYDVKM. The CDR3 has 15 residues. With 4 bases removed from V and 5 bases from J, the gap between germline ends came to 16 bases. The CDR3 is CASSSATFNKDTQYF. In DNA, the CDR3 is TGTGCCAGCAGTTCCGCTACCTTTAATAAAGATACGCAGTATTTT.

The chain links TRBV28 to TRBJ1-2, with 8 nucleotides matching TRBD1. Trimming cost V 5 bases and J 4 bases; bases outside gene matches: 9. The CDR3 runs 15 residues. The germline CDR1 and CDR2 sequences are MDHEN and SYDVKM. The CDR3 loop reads CASSTGGGPTYGYTF. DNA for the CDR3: TGTGCCAGCAGTACAGGGGGTGGACCTACCTATGGCTACACCTTC.

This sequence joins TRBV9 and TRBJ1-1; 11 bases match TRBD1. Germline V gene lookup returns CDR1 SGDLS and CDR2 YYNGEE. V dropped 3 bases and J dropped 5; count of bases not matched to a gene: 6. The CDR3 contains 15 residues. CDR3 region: CASSGTGTGGTEAFF. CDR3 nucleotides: TGTGCCAGCAGCGGAACCGGGACAGGGGGTACTGAAGCTTTCTTT.

The CDR3 loop is CASSLSFQGEVTEAFF. The CDR3 nucleotides read TGTGCCAGCAGCTTAAGCTTTCAGGGGGAGGTCACTGAAGCTTTCTTT. This chain joins TRBV7-3 and TRBJ1-1, with 7 bases aligning to TRBD1. V dropped 1 base and J dropped 4; count of bases not matched to a gene: 9. The CDR3 covers 16 residues. Per germline, CDR1 SGHTA and CDR2 FQGTGA.

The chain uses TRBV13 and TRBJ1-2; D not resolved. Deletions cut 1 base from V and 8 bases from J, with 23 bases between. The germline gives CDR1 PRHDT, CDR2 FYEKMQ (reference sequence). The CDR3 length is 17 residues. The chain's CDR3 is CASSLEHKFREYEGYTF. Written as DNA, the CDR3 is TGTGCCAGCAGCTTAGAGCATAAATTTCGGGAATATGAGGGCTACACCTTC.